The text below deals with one TCR beta chain. The antigen is not known. Autoimmunity was present in every CD3G-deficient patient, worse in two. Sorting split CD4+ cells into CD25-high CD127-low Tregs and CD25-low CD127-high conventional T cells. This sample is drawn from a study of regulatory T cells. Study-wide results and limits: In patients, unique TRB V-J pairs were restricted and V/J usage skewed, especially in Tregs. Hydrophobic residues at CDR3 positions 6 and 7 were enriched in conventional CD4+ T cells of CD3G-deficient patients.

Amplification used 52 TRBV primers and 13 TRBJ primers. The assay was immunoSEQ multiplex PCR, and TCRdb's table has in-frame clones only and misses some. This sample carries over 25,000 clones, 85% to 95% of them seen once, and the ten largest clones take under 2%. Trimming took 0 bases from V and 4 from J; bases not matched to a gene: 6. CDR3 length: 17 residues. Germline-derived CDR1 and CDR2 are SGHRS and YFSETQ. The material sequenced was conventional CD4+ T cells sorted from blood. V and J are TRBV5-1 and TRBJ2-3; 12 nucleotides agree with TRBD2. The source of this sequence is a person aged 18-30 years with CD3G deficiency. This CDR3 is CASSLGPGLAGSDTQYF. In nucleotides, the CDR3 is TGCGCCAGCAGCTTGGGGCCGGGACTAGCGGGTTCAGATACGCAGTATTTT.